This T cell receptor (beta chain) was observed in a study of blood T cells in healthy people across ages (dated by TCRdb to the mid-2010s). The study in broad terms: In model experiments, template switching captured roughly one uniquely barcoded TCR beta cDNA molecule for every two T cells. Age-related changes in TCR beta repertoire diversity were measured in the study by deep sequencing normalized with unique cDNA molecular identifiers. Four age groups were formed from the donors: young (average approximately 16 years), middle-aged (approximately 40), aged (about 62) and long-lived (approximately 78). Two additional independent replicas of 1 million unique cDNA reads from the same blood draw were analyzed for two donors (one aged 18 to 29 and one aged 80 or older). The research as a whole found: Because the CMV infection status of the donors was unknown, age-related changes in expanded clonotypes may potentially have been confounded. Compared with the aged group, more naive CD4+ T cells, fewer expanded clones and increased TCR diversity were shown by the long-lived group, suggesting age selection. Total diversity estimates from one million sequenced T cells were considered lower bounds and underestimates. Observed TCR beta diversity per million T cells fell roughly linearly with age, and a significant reduction was already apparent by age roughly 40. Observed TCR beta diversity correlated strongly with the percentage of naive T cells measured by flow cytometry. Conclusive comparison of naive and antigen-experienced compartments was prevented by the profiling of bulk unsorted PBMCs.

Regarding this clonotype: Its antigen specificity is not known. No per-base quality is available; no much larger clone lies one base away.

The roughly 39 donors, aged about 6 to 100 years, were systemically healthy Caucasian individuals from Russia. Ten milliliters of peripheral blood were collected from each donor into EDTA-treated Vacutainer tubes. Ficoll-Paque density-gradient centrifugation was used to isolate PBMCs, with at least 6.5 million per sample. Total RNA, at least 6 micrograms per sample, was extracted from PBMCs with Trizol reagent. For every donor, flow cytometry on a PBMC aliquot measured the percentage of naive CD45RAhigh/CD27high T cells. The library was built by means of 5' RACE. These reads were obtained on an Illumina HiSeq 2500. A second PCR of roughly 6 to 12 cycles was performed with a sample-barcoded 5' primer and a J-beta primer mix. Each TCR beta cDNA molecule received a unique molecular identifier from a template-switch 5' adaptor carrying 12 random nucleotides. Each sample yielded at least 3 million CDR3-containing paired-end reads. The Mint cDNA synthesis kit, primed by a TRBC-specific oligonucleotide, was used to synthesize first-strand cDNA from all RNA. After uracil-DNA glycosylase treatment, a first 18-cycle PCR used universal primers M1SS and BC2_uni_R on all cDNA. In the paper's pipeline: For normalization, 1 million high-quality reads were randomly selected from each sample, with every read carrying a distinct molecular identifier. Instead of being binned into consensus sequences, reads that shared molecular identifiers were thrown out. MiTCR, run with a Q25 quality threshold and the strictest error-elimination algorithm, handled CDR3 identification, clonotype clustering and error correction. A nonparametric unseen species model using Euler transformation provided a lower-bound estimate of total TCR beta diversity. The public sequencing data were trimmed at Q25 with fastp and processed into clonotypes with MiXCR by TCRdb, which kept only in-frame beta chains. Rows are combined by CDR3 protein, so each entry shows the most common genes and DNA. TCRdb's processing, not the study's, gives the V and J calls here. The sample table records 700,000 to 900,000 distinct CDR3 sequences; roughly 25% of these occur just once. Around 3% of the sample goes to the ten largest clones.

The CDR3 runs 14 amino acids, cysteine and phenylalanine included. The entry retains the CDR3 DNA only, 42 bases that are in frame from base 1. V is cut back by 5 bases and J by 6 bases, with 11 bases in the junction unmatched. CDR1 and CDR2, per the germline V gene, are SQVTM and ANQGSEA. The same sample was also used in a study of T cells of mothers and their children. As noted in the second study: Nine systemically healthy Caucasian individuals, comprising three mothers and their six children, were included as donors. cDNA synthesis consumed the entire amount of extracted RNA, loaded at about 1.6 ug RNA in each 15 ul reaction. Sample barcodes and 2-4 random nucleotides were added via the M1S primer in the second PCR. Over 8 million TCR beta CDR3 reads came from each mother, compared with several million reads from each child. Thymic selection shapes the output of TCR recombination in a similar way in related and unrelated pairs, and inherited differences have a minor effect. Normalized repertoire overlap in related mother-child pairs was always slightly higher than in unrelated mother-child pairs, but the difference was never significant. With a sensitivity of approximately 100 clones per million clonotypes, no persistent microchimeric T cell clones were detected. Deep NGS was used in the study to compare the TCR beta repertoires of mothers and children and to look for features that separate related mother-child pairs from unrelated individuals. Mothers averaged approximately 40 +/- 4 years of age and children averaged approximately 11 +/- 4 years. Libraries were sequenced on Illumina HiSeq 2000 with 100+100 nt paired-end reads after adapter ligation with NEBNext reagents. To prevent cross-contamination, the mother and child libraries were prepared one month apart and sequenced in separate runs. For each donor, between roughly 450,000 and 2,100,000 distinct TCR beta clonotypes were identified. Naive TCR beta clonotypes were estimated from low-frequency clonotypes matched to each donor's FACS-determined naive share, without sorting.

This sequence uses TRBV29-1 and TRBJ2-5; TRBD1 aligns with 8 central bases. The sequenced material came from blood. This receptor was identified in a boy younger than 18 in good health. CDR3 sequence: CSVIPPGQEKTQYF. The base sequence is TGCAGCGTTATACCTCCGGGACAGGAAAAGACCCAGTACTTC.